The rows below give T cell receptor beta chains drawn from one sample of a study of blood T cell repertoires in COVID-19. TCRdb keeps only in-frame clones here, not all; method: immunoSEQ multiplex PCR. The sample has some 130,000 clones, around 85% seen once. The sequenced sample consisted of peripheral blood. The source of these receptors is a human donor in a cohort sampled during active COVID-19. CDR3s include the opening cysteine and the closing phenylalanine or tryptophan. The D gene is left open where the match is weak. Some rows mark clone size as missing; the rest say once, few, many or name a class of expanded clone.

clone_size j_call v_call d_call cdr3_nt cdr3_aa
few TRBJ2-5 TRBV7-8 TRBD1 TGTGCCAGCGACCAGACAGGGGGCAGCGGGGAGACCCAGTACTTC CASDQTGGSGETQYF
few TRBJ2-5 TRBV7-9 NA TGTGCCAGCAGTAGAGGGCAGATCCAAGAGACCCAGTACTTC CASSRGQIQETQYF
NA TRBJ2-3 TRBV7-8 NA TGTGCCAGCAGCTTTTTGGCGGGCGGCACAGATACGCAGTATTTT CASSFLAGGTDTQYF
once TRBJ2-1 TRBV12-3/TRBV12-4 TRBD1 TGTGCCAGCAGTCGGACAGGTGAGCAGTTCTTC CASSRTGEQFF
few TRBJ1-1 TRBV7-9 NA TGTGCCAGCAGCCCCCGTAGCAGCTCCATGAACACTGAAGCTTTCTTT CASSPRSSSMNTEAFF
once TRBJ2-1 TRBV7-2 NA TGTGCCAGCAGCCCTCCGGCACCCGGCGGTTACAATGAGCAGTTCTTC CASSPPAPGGYNEQFF
NA TRBJ2-7 TRBV5-5 TRBD2 TGTGCCAGCTACTATCGGGGGGTAAACAACGAGCAGTACTTC CASYYRGVNNEQYF
NA TRBJ1-5 TRBV11-2 NA TGTGCCAGCAGCTTGCAGGGTGGGGCGAATCAGCCCCAGCATTTT CASSLQGGANQPQHF
NA TRBJ1-2 TRBV5-6 TRBD1 TGTGCCAGCAGCATGGCAGGGGGCAGTGTCTATGGCTACACCTTC CASSMAGGSVYGYTF
NA TRBJ2-1 TRBV9 TRBD2 TGTGCCAGCAGCGTAGGGGGACTAGCGGGAAAGGGCAATGAGCAGTTCTTC CASSVGGLAGKGNEQFF
NA TRBJ1-2 TRBV7-9 TRBD1 TGTGCCAGCAGCACCGGGACAGGGGGTGGCTACACCTTC CASSTGTGGGYTF
NA TRBJ2-6 TRBV3-1/TRBV3-2 TRBD1 TGTGCCAGCAGCCCAGGGCAGGGGGCTACTGGGGCCAACGTCCTGACTTTC CASSPGQGATGANVLTF
NA TRBJ2-3 TRBV12-5 NA TGTGCTAGTGCTTCCCGAGGGAGCACAGATACGCAGTATTTT CASASRGSTDTQYF
NA TRBJ2-3 TRBV9 TRBD2 TGTGCCAGCAGCCCCGACCCCCATAGCGGGGGGAGCACAGATACGCAGTATTTT CASSPDPHSGGSTDTQYF
NA TRBJ2-6 TRBV5-5 TRBD1 TGTGCCAGCAGCTGGGAACAGGGGTCTGGGGCCAACGTCCTGACTTTC CASSWEQGSGANVLTF